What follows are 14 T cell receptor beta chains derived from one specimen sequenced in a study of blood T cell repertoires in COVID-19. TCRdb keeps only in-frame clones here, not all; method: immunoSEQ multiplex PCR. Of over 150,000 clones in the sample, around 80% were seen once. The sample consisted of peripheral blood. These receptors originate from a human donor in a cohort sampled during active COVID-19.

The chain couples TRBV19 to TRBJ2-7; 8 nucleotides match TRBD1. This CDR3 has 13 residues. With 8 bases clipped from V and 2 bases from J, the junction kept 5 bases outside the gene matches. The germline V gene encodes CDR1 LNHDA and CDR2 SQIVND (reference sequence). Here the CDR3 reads CASSAGGPYEQYF. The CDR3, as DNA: TGTGCCAGTTCGGCAGGGGGCCCCTACGAGCAGTACTTC.

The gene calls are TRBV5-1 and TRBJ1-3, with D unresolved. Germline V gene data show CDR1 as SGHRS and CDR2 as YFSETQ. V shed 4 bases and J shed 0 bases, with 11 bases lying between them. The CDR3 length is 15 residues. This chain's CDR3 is CASSPAGDSGNTIYF. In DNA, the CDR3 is TGCGCCAGCAGCCCCGCCGGGGACTCTGGAAACACCATATATTTT.

The DNA of the CDR3 is TGTGCCAGCAGCTTGGGGTACAGGGATGGCTACACCTTC. This encodes CASSLGYRDGYTF. The chain couples TRBV6-5 to TRBJ1-2, with a weak D call TRBD1 (6 bases). CDR1 MNHEY and CDR2 SVGAGI come from the germline V gene. This CDR3 contains 13 residues. Between the trimmed V and J ends, which lost 6 bases and 6 bases, there was a span of 14 bases.

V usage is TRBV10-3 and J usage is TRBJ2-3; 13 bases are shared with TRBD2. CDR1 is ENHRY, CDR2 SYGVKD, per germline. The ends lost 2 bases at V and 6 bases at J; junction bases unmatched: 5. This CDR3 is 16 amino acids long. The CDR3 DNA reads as TGTGCCATCAGTGAGGGACTAGCGGGGGAGGGGGATACGCAGTATTTT. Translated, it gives CAISEGLAGEGDTQYF.

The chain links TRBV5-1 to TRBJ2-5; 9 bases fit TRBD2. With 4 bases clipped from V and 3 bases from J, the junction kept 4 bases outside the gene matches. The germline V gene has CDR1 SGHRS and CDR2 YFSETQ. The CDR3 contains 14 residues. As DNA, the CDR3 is TGCGCCAGCAGCCTGACTAGCGGAAAAGAGACCCAGTACTTC. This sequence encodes CASSLTSGKETQYF.

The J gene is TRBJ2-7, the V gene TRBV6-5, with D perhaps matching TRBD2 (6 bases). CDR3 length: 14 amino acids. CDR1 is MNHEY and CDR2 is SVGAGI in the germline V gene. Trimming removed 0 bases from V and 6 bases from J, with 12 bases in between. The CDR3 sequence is CASSYSRSGGEQYF. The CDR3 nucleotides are TGTGCCAGCAGTTACTCGAGGTCCGGGGGCGAGCAGTACTTC.

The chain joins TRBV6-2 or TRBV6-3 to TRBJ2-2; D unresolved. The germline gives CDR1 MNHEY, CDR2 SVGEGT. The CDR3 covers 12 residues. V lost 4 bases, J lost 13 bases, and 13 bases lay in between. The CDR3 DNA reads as TGTGCCAGCAGTTCCCCGTCTAGTCGGCTGTTTTTT. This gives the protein CASSSPSSRLFF.

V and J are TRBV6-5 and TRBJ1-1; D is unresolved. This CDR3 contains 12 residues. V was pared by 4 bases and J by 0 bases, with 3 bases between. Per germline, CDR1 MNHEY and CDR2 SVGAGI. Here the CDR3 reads CASSLVNTEAFF. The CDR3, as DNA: TGTGCCAGCAGTTTAGTGAACACTGAAGCTTTCTTT.

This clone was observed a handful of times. The CDR3 DNA sequence: TGTGCCAGCAGATCTAGTTCGAACACCGGGGAGCTGTTTTTT. Its translation is CASRSSSNTGELFF. V is TRBV7-9 and J is TRBJ2-2; D is uncertain. The V and J ends lost 6 bases and 0 bases respectively, with 8 bases between them. The V gene's germline CDR1 is SEHNR and CDR2 FQNEAQ (reference sequence). The CDR3 is made up of 14 amino acids.

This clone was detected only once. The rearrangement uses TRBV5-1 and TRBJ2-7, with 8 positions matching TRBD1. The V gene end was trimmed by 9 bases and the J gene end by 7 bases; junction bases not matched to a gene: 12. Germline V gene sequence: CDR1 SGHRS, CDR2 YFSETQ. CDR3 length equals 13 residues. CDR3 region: CATRQGPSGEQYF. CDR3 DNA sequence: TGCGCCACTAGACAGGGGCCCTCGGGGGAGCAGTACTTC.

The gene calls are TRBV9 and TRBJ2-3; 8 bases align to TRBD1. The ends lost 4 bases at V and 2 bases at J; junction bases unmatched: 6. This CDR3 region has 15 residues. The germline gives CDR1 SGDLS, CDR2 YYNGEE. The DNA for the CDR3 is TGTGCCAGCAGCCTGACAGGGGCTTTCACAGATACGCAGTATTTT. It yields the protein CASSLTGAFTDTQYF. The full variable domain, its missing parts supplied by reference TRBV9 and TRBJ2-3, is DSGVTQTPKHLITATGQRVTLRCSPRSGDLSVYWYQQSLDQGLQFLIQYYNGEERAKGNILERFSAQQFPDLHSELNLSSLELGDSALYFCASSLTGAFTDTQYFGPGTRLTVL.

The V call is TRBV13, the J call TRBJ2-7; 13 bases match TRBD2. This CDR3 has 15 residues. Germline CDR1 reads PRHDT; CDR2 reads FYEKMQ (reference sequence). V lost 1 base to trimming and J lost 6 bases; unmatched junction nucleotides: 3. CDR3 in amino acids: CASSLVGTSGAEQYF. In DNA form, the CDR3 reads TGTGCCAGCAGCTTAGTTGGGACTAGCGGGGCCGAGCAGTACTTC. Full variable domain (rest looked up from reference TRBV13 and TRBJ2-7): AAGVIQSPRHLIKEKRETATLKCYPIPRHDTVYWYQQGPGQDPQFLISFYEKMQSDKGSIPDRFSAQQFSDYHSELNMSSLELGDSALYFCASSLVGTSGAEQYFGPGTRLTVT.

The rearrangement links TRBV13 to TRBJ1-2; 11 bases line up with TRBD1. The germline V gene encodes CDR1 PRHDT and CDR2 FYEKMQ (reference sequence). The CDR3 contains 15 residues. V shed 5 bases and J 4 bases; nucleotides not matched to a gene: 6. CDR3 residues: CASSQGGTGGYGYTF. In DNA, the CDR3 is TGTGCCAGCAGCCAAGGGGGGACAGGGGGCTATGGCTACACCTTC. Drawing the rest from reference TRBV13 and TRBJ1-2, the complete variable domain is AAGVIQSPRHLIKEKRETATLKCYPIPRHDTVYWYQQGPGQDPQFLISFYEKMQSDKGSIPDRFSAQQFSDYHSELNMSSLELGDSALYFCASSQGGTGGYGYTFGSGTRLTVV.

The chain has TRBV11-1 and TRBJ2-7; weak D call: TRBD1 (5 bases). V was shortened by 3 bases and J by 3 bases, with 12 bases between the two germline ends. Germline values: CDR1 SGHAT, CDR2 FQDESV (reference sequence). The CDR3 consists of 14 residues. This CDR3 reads CASSLELGVYEQYF. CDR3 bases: TGTGCCAGCAGCTTGGAGCTAGGGGTCTACGAGCAGTACTTC.